Listed below are T cell receptor beta chains from one sample, sequenced in a study of OX40 agonist ivuxolimab in advanced cancers. The assay was immunoSEQ multiplex PCR, and TCRdb's table has in-frame clones only and misses some. The sample records some 77,000 clones, around 83% being singletons. Material: CD4+ or CD8+ T cells sorted from blood, obtained in a trial of the OX40 agonist ivuxolimab. The receptors shown here come from an adult with an advanced solid tumor such as melanoma, head and neck, liver or kidney cancer. CDR3s include the opening cysteine and the closing phenylalanine or tryptophan. The D gene is left open where the match is weak. Expanded clones are given a class, and other clones once, few, many or no size at all.

v_gene: TRBV5-1; j_gene: TRBJ2-1; abundance: -; d_gene: -; CDR3nt: TGCGCCAGCAGCCCGGGCGGGGGCACCTACAATGAGCAGTTCTTC; CDR3aa: CASSPGGGTYNEQFF
v_gene: TRBV10-1; j_gene: TRBJ1-1; abundance: -; d_gene: -; CDR3nt: TGCGCCAGCAGCCAGACAGCCCTTCGGACTGAAGCTTTCTTT; CDR3aa: CASSQTALRTEAFF
v_gene: TRBV10-1; j_gene: TRBJ2-1; abundance: -; d_gene: TRBD2; CDR3nt: TGCGCCAGCAGCTCGGGACTAGTGGGTAATGAGCAGTTCTTC; CDR3aa: CASSSGLVGNEQFF
v_gene: TRBV19; j_gene: TRBJ2-1; abundance: -; d_gene: -; CDR3nt: TGTGCCACCAGGTCCCCGGCATATTACAATGAGCAGTTCTTC; CDR3aa: CATRSPAYYNEQFF
v_gene: TRBV10-3; j_gene: TRBJ2-1; abundance: -; d_gene: TRBD2; CDR3nt: TGTGCCATCAGAGCGACTAGCGGGACGGTCAATGAGCAGTTCTTC; CDR3aa: CAIRATSGTVNEQFF
v_gene: TRBV5-6; j_gene: TRBJ1-2; abundance: -; d_gene: -; CDR3nt: TGTGCCAGCAGAACCGCCGGGCGGCATGGCTACACCTTC; CDR3aa: CASRTAGRHGYTF
v_gene: TRBV2; j_gene: TRBJ2-7; abundance: -; d_gene: TRBD1; CDR3nt: TGTGCCAGCAACCTACCGGGACAGGGGACGTACGAGCAGTACTTC; CDR3aa: CASNLPGQGTYEQYF
v_gene: TRBV6-5; j_gene: TRBJ2-1; abundance: -; d_gene: -; CDR3nt: TGTGCCAGCAGTTACTCGCTCCCCTACAATGCGCAGTTCTTC; CDR3aa: CASSYSLPYNAQFF
v_gene: TRBV27; j_gene: TRBJ2-5; abundance: -; d_gene: TRBD1; CDR3nt: TGTGCCAGCAGTTATGGCAGGGGGCCATGGACCCAGTACTTC; CDR3aa: CASSYGRGPWTQYF
v_gene: TRBV5-1; j_gene: TRBJ1-1; abundance: once; d_gene: -; CDR3nt: TGCGCCAGCAGTATCAGGGAGGGCACTGAAGCTTTCTTT; CDR3aa: CASSIREGTEAFF
v_gene: TRBV10-2; j_gene: TRBJ2-1; abundance: few; d_gene: -; CDR3nt: TGCGCCAGCAGTCCCCAGGGTCTAGTAACCAATGAGCAGTTCTTC; CDR3aa: CASSPQGLVTNEQFF
v_gene: TRBV6-5; j_gene: TRBJ2-7; abundance: once; d_gene: TRBD2; CDR3nt: TGTGCCAGCAGAGTAGCGGGAGGGCCGTACGAGCAGTACTTC; CDR3aa: CASRVAGGPYEQYF
v_gene: TRBV5-1; j_gene: TRBJ2-3; abundance: -; d_gene: -; CDR3nt: TGCGCCAGCAGCGCGACAGGAGCCAGCACAGATACGCAGTATTTT; CDR3aa: CASSATGASTDTQYF
v_gene: TRBV27; j_gene: TRBJ1-1; abundance: -; d_gene: TRBD1; CDR3nt: TGTGCCAGCAGCTCTACCGTCGGGACAGGGGGGACTGAAGCTTTCTTT; CDR3aa: CASSSTVGTGGTEAFF
v_gene: TRBV7-3; j_gene: TRBJ2-6; abundance: -; d_gene: -; CDR3nt: TGTGCCAGCAGCTTATCGGGCACCCCCGGGGCCAACGTCCTGACTTTC; CDR3aa: CASSLSGTPGANVLTF
v_gene: TRBV18; j_gene: TRBJ2-5; abundance: once; d_gene: -; CDR3nt: TGTGCCAGCTCACCCAACCAAGAGACCCAGTACTTC; CDR3aa: CASSPNQETQYF
v_gene: TRBV5-6; j_gene: TRBJ1-4; abundance: -; d_gene: -; CDR3nt: TGTGCCAGCAGCTGGGCGGAGGAAAAACTGTTTTTT; CDR3aa: CASSWAEEKLFF
v_gene: TRBV5-5; j_gene: TRBJ1-6; abundance: -; d_gene: -; CDR3nt: TGTGCCAGCAGCTCTCCCGAAAGCTCCTATAATTCACCCCTCCACTTT; CDR3aa: CASSSPESSYNSPLHF
v_gene: TRBV15; j_gene: TRBJ1-6; abundance: -; d_gene: TRBD1; CDR3nt: TGTGCCACCAGCATAGGGCAGGGGGCGCAAGTCAGGTCACCCCTCCACTTT; CDR3aa: CATSIGQGAQVRSPLHF
v_gene: TRBV14; j_gene: TRBJ1-6; abundance: -; d_gene: -; CDR3nt: TGTGCCAGCAGCCAAGATCTGTCAGGGAGGAATAATTCACCCCTCCACTTT; CDR3aa: CASSQDLSGRNNSPLHF
v_gene: TRBV20-1; j_gene: TRBJ2-6; abundance: -; d_gene: -; CDR3nt: TGCAGTGCTGCTCGGGCCAACGTCCTGACTTTC; CDR3aa: CSAARANVLTF
v_gene: TRBV30; j_gene: TRBJ1-4; abundance: -; d_gene: -; CDR3nt: TGTGCCTGGAGTATAGGAGAAAAACTGTTTTTT; CDR3aa: CAWSIGEKLFF
v_gene: TRBV5-1; j_gene: TRBJ2-1; abundance: -; d_gene: TRBD2; CDR3nt: TGCGCCAGCACCCTGAGTGGGCGGGAGGGCTACAATGAGCAGTTCTTC; CDR3aa: CASTLSGREGYNEQFF
v_gene: TRBV5-1; j_gene: TRBJ2-7; abundance: -; d_gene: TRBD2; CDR3nt: TGCGCCAGCAGCTTGGGAGTTAGCGGGAGTAATCTCTACGAGCAGTACTTC; CDR3aa: CASSLGVSGSNLYEQYF
v_gene: TRBV7-3; j_gene: TRBJ2-7; abundance: -; d_gene: -; CDR3nt: TGTGCCAGCAGCGTGAACCACCCCCGCGAGCAGTACTTC; CDR3aa: CASSVNHPREQYF
v_gene: TRBV7-3; j_gene: TRBJ1-5; abundance: -; d_gene: -; CDR3nt: TGTGCCAGCACCATACAGGGTAATCAGCCCCAGCATTTT; CDR3aa: CASTIQGNQPQHF
v_gene: TRBV5-1; j_gene: TRBJ1-1; abundance: -; d_gene: TRBD1; CDR3nt: TGCGCCAGCAGCGGACAGGGGAGCGACACTGAAGCTTTCTTT; CDR3aa: CASSGQGSDTEAFF
v_gene: TRBV5-5; j_gene: TRBJ1-1; abundance: -; d_gene: -; CDR3nt: TGTGCCAGCAGCTTGGATAATGAAGCTTTCTTT; CDR3aa: CASSLDNEAFF
v_gene: TRBV6-1; j_gene: TRBJ1-2; abundance: -; d_gene: -; CDR3nt: TGTGCCGGGCGATTCACAGGGCGCGGGGGCTACACCTTC; CDR3aa: CAGRFTGRGGYTF
v_gene: TRBV5-5; j_gene: TRBJ1-1; abundance: -; d_gene: TRBD1; CDR3nt: TGTGCCAGCAGCCAGTTTGACAGGGGACACGCTTTCTTT; CDR3aa: CASSQFDRGHAFF
v_gene: TRBV11-1; j_gene: TRBJ1-3; abundance: -; d_gene: -; CDR3nt: TGTGCCAGCAGCCCATCCTTGACTGGAAACACCATATATTTT; CDR3aa: CASSPSLTGNTIYF
v_gene: TRBV9; j_gene: TRBJ1-2; abundance: -; d_gene: -; CDR3nt: TGTGCCAGCAGCGTAAACTATGGCTACACCTTC; CDR3aa: CASSVNYGYTF
v_gene: TRBV5-4; j_gene: TRBJ2-7; abundance: -; d_gene: TRBD1; CDR3nt: TGTGCCAGCAGCTTGGGGGGGCAGGGGGCCCACGAGCAGTACTTC; CDR3aa: CASSLGGQGAHEQYF
v_gene: TRBV10-3; j_gene: TRBJ1-3; abundance: -; d_gene: -; CDR3nt: TGTGCCTTCACAGGTCTGAACTCTGGAAACACCATATATTTT; CDR3aa: CAFTGLNSGNTIYF
v_gene: TRBV2; j_gene: TRBJ2-7; abundance: -; d_gene: -; CDR3nt: TGTGCCAGCAGTGGGGTGGGGGACTACGAGCAGTACTTC; CDR3aa: CASSGVGDYEQYF
v_gene: TRBV9; j_gene: TRBJ2-6; abundance: once; d_gene: -; CDR3nt: TGTGCCAGCAGCGTAGGGAGCTCTGGGGCCAACGTCCTGACTTTC; CDR3aa: CASSVGSSGANVLTF
v_gene: TRBV4-2; j_gene: TRBJ2-7; abundance: -; d_gene: -; CDR3nt: TGTGCCAGCAGCCAAGTAAGGCAGGGAAGCTACGAGCAGTACTTC; CDR3aa: CASSQVRQGSYEQYF
v_gene: TRBV6-5; j_gene: TRBJ2-3; abundance: -; d_gene: -; CDR3nt: TGTGCCAGCAGCACTAAGCGCTGGGATACAGATACGCAGTATTTT; CDR3aa: CASSTKRWDTDTQYF
v_gene: TRBV6-5; j_gene: TRBJ2-1; abundance: -; d_gene: -; CDR3nt: TGTGCCAGCATTAGTCCAGGTTACAATGAGCAGTTCTTC; CDR3aa: CASISPGYNEQFF
v_gene: TRBV30; j_gene: TRBJ2-6; abundance: once; d_gene: TRBD1; CDR3nt: TGTGCCTGGAGTTTCACGCCGGGACAGGGGGATTATGGGGCCAACGTCCTGACTTTC; CDR3aa: CAWSFTPGQGDYGANVLTF
v_gene: TRBV5-5; j_gene: TRBJ2-5; abundance: -; d_gene: -; CDR3nt: TGTGCCAGCAGCTATCAGTGGGCCCAAGAGACCCAGTACTTC; CDR3aa: CASSYQWAQETQYF
v_gene: TRBV5-8; j_gene: TRBJ1-6; abundance: -; d_gene: -; CDR3nt: TGTGCCAGCAGCTTGGATTTGGGGGCCGGTGGTTCACCCCTCCACTTT; CDR3aa: CASSLDLGAGGSPLHF
v_gene: TRBV28; j_gene: TRBJ1-5; abundance: -; d_gene: TRBD1; CDR3nt: TGTGCCAGCAGTTTAGACAGGGGGGGTCAGCCCCAGCATTTT; CDR3aa: CASSLDRGGQPQHF
v_gene: TRBV6-5; j_gene: TRBJ2-7; abundance: -; d_gene: -; CDR3nt: TGTGCCAGCAGTTACAGGGTGAGAAACTACGAGCAGTACTTC; CDR3aa: CASSYRVRNYEQYF
v_gene: TRBV9; j_gene: TRBJ1-1; abundance: -; d_gene: -; CDR3nt: TGTGCCAGCAGCTTCACAACGAACACTGAAGCTTTCTTT; CDR3aa: CASSFTTNTEAFF
v_gene: TRBV30; j_gene: TRBJ1-1; abundance: once; d_gene: TRBD1; CDR3nt: TGTGCCTGGAGACGTCCGGGACAGCCTATGAACACTGAAGCTTTCTTT; CDR3aa: CAWRRPGQPMNTEAFF
v_gene: TRBV30; j_gene: TRBJ1-2; abundance: -; d_gene: -; CDR3nt: TGTGCCTGGAGCGACAGTAACTATGGCTACACCTTC; CDR3aa: CAWSDSNYGYTF
v_gene: TRBV5-1; j_gene: TRBJ2-3; abundance: -; d_gene: -; CDR3nt: TGCGCCAGCAGCCCCAACAGGGACGCAGATACGCAGTATTTT; CDR3aa: CASSPNRDADTQYF
v_gene: TRBV28; j_gene: TRBJ2-1; abundance: -; d_gene: TRBD2; CDR3nt: TGTGCCAGCACACCTAGCGGGAGAAGAAATGAGCAGTTCTTC; CDR3aa: CASTPSGRRNEQFF
v_gene: TRBV28; j_gene: TRBJ1-5; abundance: few; d_gene: -; CDR3nt: TGTGCCAGCTTACTGGACAGCGCAAATCAGCCCCAGCATTTT; CDR3aa: CASLLDSANQPQHF
v_gene: TRBV30; j_gene: TRBJ1-6; abundance: few; d_gene: -; CDR3nt: TGTGCCTGGAGTGCCTCGACGGGTAATTCACCCCTCCACTTT; CDR3aa: CAWSASTGNSPLHF